This T cell receptor (beta chain) derives from a study of T cells in Graves' hyperthyroidism and ophthalmopathy. This clonotype came up many times. Amplification targeted TCR beta CDR3 regions from RNA transcripts. HTBI primers were the set used in a first-round RT-PCR of the TCR CDR3. TCRdb fed the multiplex PCR reads into MiXCR, producing one record per CDR3 protein. The sample has some 800,000 distinct CDR3 sequences, roughly 40% seen once. Looked up from germline, CDR1 is KGHDR and CDR2 is SFDVKD. Trimming stripped 7 bases from V and 7 bases from J, with 21 bases between. There are 15 residues in the CDR3.

The receptor was derived from a man aged 18 to 29 with Graves' hyperthyroidism. The sequenced material came from blood. The chain uses TRBV24-1 and TRBJ2-5; tentative D call: TRBD2 (6 bases). Here the CDR3 DNA reads TGTGCCACCAGCCACCCGTTGGGCGGGAAAGGGACCCAGTACTTC. Its protein product is CATSHPLGGKGTQYF.